A single TCR beta chain is shown here with its context. These data originate in a study of PD-1 and CTLA-4 blockade in melanoma. CDR1 SGHAT and CDR2 FQDESV come from the germline V gene (reference sequence). The germline V and J ends were trimmed by 5 bases and 3 bases, with 8 bases remaining between them. The CDR3 consists of 12 residues. The table came from immunoSEQ multiplex PCR; TCRdb's copy has only in-frame clones and leaves some out. The sample holds about 16,000 clones, approximately 70% seen once. The specimen was CD8+ T cells from peripheral blood, collected from a patient given anti-PD-1 treatment. The chain recombines TRBV11-1 with TRBJ2-7; D is possibly TRBD1 (6 bases). The clonotype originates from a human donor with melanoma. The CDR3 loop is CASSPTGYEQYF. CDR3 nucleotides: TGTGCCAGCAGCCCGACAGGCTACGAGCAGTACTTC. Full variable domain (missing parts from reference TRBV11-1 and TRBJ2-7): EAEVAQSPRYKITEKSQAVAFWCDPISGHATLYWYRQILGQGPELLVQFQDESVVDDSQLPKDRFSAERLKGVDSTLKIQPAELGDSAMYLCASSPTGYEQYFGPGTRLTVT.